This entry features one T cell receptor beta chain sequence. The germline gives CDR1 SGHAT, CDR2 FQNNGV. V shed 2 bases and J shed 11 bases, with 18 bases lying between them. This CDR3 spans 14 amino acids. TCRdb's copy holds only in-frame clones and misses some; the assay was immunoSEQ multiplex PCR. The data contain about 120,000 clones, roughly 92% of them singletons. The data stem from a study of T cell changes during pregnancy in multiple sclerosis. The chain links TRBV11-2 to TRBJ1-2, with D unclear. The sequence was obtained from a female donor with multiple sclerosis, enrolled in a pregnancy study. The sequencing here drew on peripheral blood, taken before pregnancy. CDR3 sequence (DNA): TGTGCCAGCAGCTTACCGGGGAAAGAGACTAGGTACACCTTC. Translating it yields CASSLPGKETRYTF.